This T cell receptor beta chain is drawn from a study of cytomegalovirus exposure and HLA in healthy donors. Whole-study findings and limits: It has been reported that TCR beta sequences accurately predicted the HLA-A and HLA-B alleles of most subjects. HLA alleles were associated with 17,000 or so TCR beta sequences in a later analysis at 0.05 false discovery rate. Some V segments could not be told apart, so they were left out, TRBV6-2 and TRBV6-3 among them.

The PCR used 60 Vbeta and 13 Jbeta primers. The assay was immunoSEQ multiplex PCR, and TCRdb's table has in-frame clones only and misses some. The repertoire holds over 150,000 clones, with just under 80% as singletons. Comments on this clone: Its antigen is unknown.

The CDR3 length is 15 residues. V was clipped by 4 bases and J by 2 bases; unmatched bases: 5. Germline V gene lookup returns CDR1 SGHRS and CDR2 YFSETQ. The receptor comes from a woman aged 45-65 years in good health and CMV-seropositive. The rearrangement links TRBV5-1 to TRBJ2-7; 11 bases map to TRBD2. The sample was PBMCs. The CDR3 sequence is CASSTGLAATYEQYF. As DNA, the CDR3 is TGCGCCAGCAGCACGGGACTAGCGGCTACCTACGAGCAGTACTTC.